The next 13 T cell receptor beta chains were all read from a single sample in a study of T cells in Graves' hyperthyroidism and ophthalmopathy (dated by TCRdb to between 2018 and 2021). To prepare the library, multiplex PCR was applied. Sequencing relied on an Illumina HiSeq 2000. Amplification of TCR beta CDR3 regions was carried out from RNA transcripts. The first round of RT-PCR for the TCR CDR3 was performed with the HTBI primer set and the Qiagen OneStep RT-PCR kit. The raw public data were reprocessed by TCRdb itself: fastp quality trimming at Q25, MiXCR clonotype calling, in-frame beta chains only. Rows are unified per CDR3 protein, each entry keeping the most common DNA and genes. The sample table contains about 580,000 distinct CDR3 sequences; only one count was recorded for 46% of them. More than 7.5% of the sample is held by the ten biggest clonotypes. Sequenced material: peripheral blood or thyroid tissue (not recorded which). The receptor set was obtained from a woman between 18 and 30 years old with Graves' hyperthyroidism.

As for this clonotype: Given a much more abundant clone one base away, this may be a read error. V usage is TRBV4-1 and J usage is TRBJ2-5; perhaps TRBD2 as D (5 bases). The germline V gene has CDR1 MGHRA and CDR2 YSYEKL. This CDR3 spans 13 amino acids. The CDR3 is CASSRGREENQYF. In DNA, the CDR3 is TGCGCCAGCAGCAGAGGGAGAGAAGAGAACCAGTACTTC.

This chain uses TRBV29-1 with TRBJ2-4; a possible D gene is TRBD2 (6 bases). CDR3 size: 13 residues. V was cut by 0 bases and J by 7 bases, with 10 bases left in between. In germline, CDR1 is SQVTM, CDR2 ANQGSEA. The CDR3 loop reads CSVEESSDNIQYF. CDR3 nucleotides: TGCAGCGTTGAAGAGTCTAGCGATAACATTCAGTACTTC.

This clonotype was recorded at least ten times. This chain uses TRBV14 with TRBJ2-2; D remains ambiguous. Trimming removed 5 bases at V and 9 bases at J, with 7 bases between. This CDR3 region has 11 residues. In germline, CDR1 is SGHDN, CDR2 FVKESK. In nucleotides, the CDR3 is TGTGCCAGCAGCTCGGATTGGGAGCTGTTTTTT. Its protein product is CASSSDWELFF.

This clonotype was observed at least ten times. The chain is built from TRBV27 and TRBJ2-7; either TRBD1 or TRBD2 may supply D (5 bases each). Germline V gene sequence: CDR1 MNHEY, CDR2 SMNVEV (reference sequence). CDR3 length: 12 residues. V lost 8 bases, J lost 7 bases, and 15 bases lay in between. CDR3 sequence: CASRSGGSEQYF. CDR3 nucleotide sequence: TGTGCCAGCCGCTCTGGGGGTTCGGAGCAGTACTTC.

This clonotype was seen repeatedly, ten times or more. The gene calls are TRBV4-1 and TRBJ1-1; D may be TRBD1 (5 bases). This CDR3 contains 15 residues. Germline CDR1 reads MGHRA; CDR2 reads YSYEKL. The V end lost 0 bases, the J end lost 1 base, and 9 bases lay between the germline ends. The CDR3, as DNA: TGCGCCAGCAGCCAAGACCCTGGGGGGAACACTGAAGCTTTCTTT. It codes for CASSQDPGGNTEAFF.

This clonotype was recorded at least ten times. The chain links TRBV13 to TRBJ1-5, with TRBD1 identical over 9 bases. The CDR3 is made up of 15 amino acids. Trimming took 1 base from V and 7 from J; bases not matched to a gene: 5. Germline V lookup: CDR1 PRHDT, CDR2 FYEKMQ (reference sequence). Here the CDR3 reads CASSLAGTGPQPQHF. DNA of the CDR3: TGTGCCAGCAGCTTAGCTGGGACAGGGCCCCAGCCCCAGCATTTT.

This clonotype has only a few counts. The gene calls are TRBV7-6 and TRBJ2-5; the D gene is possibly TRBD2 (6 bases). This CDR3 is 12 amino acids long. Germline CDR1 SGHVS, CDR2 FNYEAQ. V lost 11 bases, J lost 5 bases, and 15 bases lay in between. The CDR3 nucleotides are TGTGCCCAGGGTACTAGCCGGGAGACCCAGTACTTC. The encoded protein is CAQGTSRETQYF.

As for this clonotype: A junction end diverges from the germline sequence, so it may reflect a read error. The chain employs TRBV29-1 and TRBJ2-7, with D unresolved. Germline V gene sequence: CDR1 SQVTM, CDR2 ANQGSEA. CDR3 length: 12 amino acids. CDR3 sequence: CSSVGRSHEQYF. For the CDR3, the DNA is TGCAGCAGCGTAGGTCGCTCCCACGAGCAGTACTTC.

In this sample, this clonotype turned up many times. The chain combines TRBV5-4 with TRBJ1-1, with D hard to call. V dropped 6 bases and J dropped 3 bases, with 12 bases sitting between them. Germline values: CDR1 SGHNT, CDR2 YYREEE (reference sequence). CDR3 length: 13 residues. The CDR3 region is CASTSLSDTEAFF. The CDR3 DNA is TGTGCCAGCACCAGCCTGTCAGACACTGAAGCTTTCTTT.

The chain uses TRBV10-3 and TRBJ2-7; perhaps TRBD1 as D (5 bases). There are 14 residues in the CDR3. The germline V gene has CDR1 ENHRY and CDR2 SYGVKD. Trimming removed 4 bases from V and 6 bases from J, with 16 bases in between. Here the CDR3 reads CAISARAGYGEQYF. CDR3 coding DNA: TGTGCCATCAGTGCTAGAGCAGGGTACGGCGAGCAGTACTTC.

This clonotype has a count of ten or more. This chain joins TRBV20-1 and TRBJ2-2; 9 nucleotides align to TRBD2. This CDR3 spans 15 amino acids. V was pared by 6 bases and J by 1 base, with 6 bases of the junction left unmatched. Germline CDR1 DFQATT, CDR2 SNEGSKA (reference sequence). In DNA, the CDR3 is TGCAGTGCGCATCCTAGCGGGATGAACACCGGGGAGCTGTTTTTT. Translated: CSAHPSGMNTGELFF.

DNA for the CDR3: TGTGCCAGCAGCTGGAATAGCGGGAGCATGTCAGATACGCAGTATTTT. Its protein is CASSWNSGSMSDTQYF. The chain combines TRBV2 with TRBJ2-3; 9 bases line up with TRBD2. Looked up from germline, CDR1 is SNHLY and CDR2 is FYNNEI. V was pared by 6 bases and J by 4 bases, with 11 bases of the junction left unmatched. CDR3 length: 16 amino acids.

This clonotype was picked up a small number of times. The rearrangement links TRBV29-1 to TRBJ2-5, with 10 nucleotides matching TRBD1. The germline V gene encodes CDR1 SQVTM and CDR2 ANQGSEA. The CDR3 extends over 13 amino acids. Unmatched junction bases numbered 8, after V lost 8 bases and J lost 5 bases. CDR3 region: CSILTGGWETQYF. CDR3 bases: TGCAGCATCCTGACAGGGGGCTGGGAGACCCAGTACTTC. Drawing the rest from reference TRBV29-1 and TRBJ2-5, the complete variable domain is SAVISQKPSRDICQRGTSLTIQCQVDSQVTMMFWYRQQPGQSLTLIATANQGSEATYESGFVIDKFPISRPNLTFSTLTVSNMSPEDSSIYLCSILTGGWETQYFGPGTRLLVL.